The next 25 T cell receptor beta chains were all read from a single sample in a study of T-cell reconstitution after alpha-beta-depleted transplantation in children. A library of TCRbeta sequences, prepared with unique molecular identifiers, was generated. TCRdb redid the calling of the PCR reads with MiXCR, one entry per CDR3 protein. The sample yields hundreds of thousands of distinct CDR3 sequences, about an eighth seen once. The sample consisted of PBMCs, taken before TCRalphabeta/CD19-depleted stem cell transplant. The source of these receptors is a girl aged 2-15 years with congenital amegakaryocytic thrombocytopenia, due to receive a stem cell transplant.

The chain joins TRBV5-1 to TRBJ2-7, with 7 positions matching TRBD1. The trim removed 3 bases at V and 4 bases at J, leaving 10 bases unmatched. The CDR3 spans 15 residues. CDR1 is SGHRS and CDR2 is YFSETQ in the germline V gene. CDR3 in amino acids: CASSSHLDRTYEQYF. For the CDR3, the DNA is TGCGCCAGCAGCTCGCACTTGGACAGGACTTACGAGCAGTACTTC.

This clonotype has at least ten counts. V is TRBV29-1 and J is TRBJ2-1, with a tentative D call TRBD2 (6 bases). The CDR3 has 13 amino acids. Germline assignment: CDR1 SQVTM and CDR2 ANQGSEA. Deletions cut 6 bases from V and 6 bases from J, with 15 bases between. Here the CDR3 DNA reads TGCAGCGTAGCCATTAGCGGAGGCAATGAGCAGTTCTTC. Translation: CSVAISGGNEQFF.

Ten or more counts support this clonotype. This rearrangement joins TRBV6-5 to TRBJ1-5; tentative D call: TRBD1 (5 bases). Germline loops: CDR1 MNHEY, CDR2 SVGAGI. V was trimmed by 11 bases and J by 9 bases, leaving 17 bases between them. The CDR3 length is 12 residues. CDR3: CASRRGIGPQHF. The CDR3 DNA reads TGTGCCTCGCGAAGGGGTATTGGGCCCCAGCATTTT.

This clonotype was detected many times. This sequence joins TRBV5-1 and TRBJ2-7; the match to TRBD2 covers 8 bases. The CDR3 spans 15 residues. Losses at the gene ends were 4 bases for V and 4 bases for J; bases not matched to a gene: 10. CDR1 is SGHRS and CDR2 is YFSETQ in the germline V gene. The chain's CDR3 is CASSTGAGVRYEQYF. CDR3 in DNA: TGCGCCAGCAGCACGGGAGCGGGAGTAAGGTACGAGCAGTACTTC.

There are a few counts of this clonotype. The J gene is TRBJ1-1, the V gene TRBV20-1; D unresolved. Per germline, CDR1 DFQATT and CDR2 SNEGSKA (reference sequence). V was cut by 1 base and J by 6 bases, with 3 bases left in between. The CDR3 sequence is 10 residues long. The CDR3 here is CSARVAEAFF. For the CDR3, the DNA is TGCAGTGCTAGAGTGGCTGAAGCTTTCTTT.

Worth noting for this clonotype: This clone may be a read error of a much larger clone one base away. The chain recombines TRBV5-1 with TRBJ2-1; TRBD1 matches at 10 bases. The CDR3 is 17 residues long. Looked up from germline, CDR1 is SGHRS and CDR2 is YFSETQ. CDR3 amino acids: CASSWGRDRGSYNEQSF. The CDR3 DNA follows: TGCGCCAGCAGCTGGGGTAGGGACAGGGGCTCCTACAATGAGCAGTCCTTC.

This clonotype occurred a few times. The chain is built from TRBV27 and TRBJ2-7, with D possibly matching TRBD1 (6 bases). Germline assignment: CDR1 MNHEY and CDR2 SMNVEV (reference sequence). The CDR3 length is 12 residues. Trimming left V 11 bases short and J 0 bases short, with 11 bases between. The CDR3 DNA follows: TGTGCCCTCGGACAGCCCTCCTACGAGCAGTACTTC. Translated, it gives CALGQPSYEQYF.

This clonotype was seen repeatedly, ten times or more. The gene calls are TRBV20-1 and TRBJ2-1, with 10 bases matching TRBD2. The CDR3 sequence is 16 residues long. The germline CDR1 and CDR2 sequences are DFQATT and SNEGSKA (reference sequence). The V segment lost 5 bases and the J segment 0 bases; nucleotides outside the gene matches: 7. The CDR3 DNA reads as TGCAGTGCTCCTAGCGGGAGAGAGAGCTCCTACAATGAGCAGTTCTTC. This gives the protein CSAPSGRESSYNEQFF.

In this sample, this clonotype turned up a few times. V is TRBV20-1 and J is TRBJ2-1; a weak D match, TRBD2 (5 bases). Germline V gene data show CDR1 as DFQATT and CDR2 as SNEGSKA (reference sequence). The CDR3 runs to 14 residues. V lost 1 base, J lost 5 bases, and 12 bases lay in between. CDR3 coding DNA: TGCAGTGCTAGAGCACTAGTGGTCCACAATGAGCAGTTCTTC. It encodes CSARALVVHNEQFF.

This clonotype came up many times. The V and J genes are TRBV5-1 and TRBJ2-5; perhaps D is TRBD1 or TRBD2 (5 bases each). The ends were cut back, 4 bases at V and 9 bases at J, with 28 bases in the middle. This CDR3 comprises 17 residues. Germline CDR1 and CDR2: SGHRS and YFSETQ. The CDR3 region has the DNA TGCGCCAGCAGCGTTGAAAGCTCGTATTGGGACCCGTATCCCCAGTACTTC. Protein product: CASSVESSYWDPYPQYF.

Comments on this clonotype: One base away lies a much larger clone, so this may be a sequencing read error. In DNA form, the CDR3 reads TGCGCCAGCACTCGGGGCCACAATGAGCAGTCCTTC. It codes for CASTRGHNEQSF. The chain has TRBV10-2 and TRBJ2-1; D possibly matches TRBD1 or TRBD2 (5 bases each). This CDR3 spans 12 amino acids. Germline CDR1 is WSHSY and CDR2 is SAAADI.

Concerning this clonotype itself: One junction end disagrees with the germline gene, perhaps due to a read error. The chain uses TRBV2 and TRBJ2-1, with 9 bases lining up with TRBD2. This CDR3 is 18 amino acids long. CDR1 is SNHLY, CDR2 FYNNEI, per germline. The CDR3 loop reads CTSSLSLAGGLRFNEQFF. The CDR3 DNA follows: TGTACCAGCAGCCTATCTCTTGCGGGAGGGTTGAGGTTTAATGAGCAGTTCTTC.

Ten or more counts support this clonotype. CDR3 in amino acids: CAISREAGAIDTQYF. In DNA, the CDR3 is TGTGCCATCAGTAGGGAAGCGGGAGCAATAGATACGCAGTATTTT. This chain connects TRBV10-3 to TRBJ2-3; 8 nucleotides line up with TRBD2. Germline assignment: CDR1 ENHRY and CDR2 SYGVKD. The CDR3 spans 15 residues. V lost 5 bases and J lost 5; bases outside the gene matches: 9.

The CDR3 nucleotides are TGTGCCAGCAGGCCCGGGACAGGGAGGAACACCGGGGAGCTGTTTTTT. This gives the protein CASRPGTGRNTGELFF. This chain connects TRBV5-5 to TRBJ2-2, with 9 bases fitting TRBD1. The ends lost 5 bases at V and 1 base at J; junction bases unmatched: 6. This CDR3 is built from 16 residues. CDR1 is SGHKS, CDR2 YYEKEE, per germline (reference sequence). The full variable domain, completed using reference TRBV5-5 and TRBJ2-2, is DAGVTQSPTHLIKTRGQQVTLRCSPISGHKSVSWYQQVLGQGPQFIFQYYEKEERGRGNFPDRFSARQFPNYSSELNVNALLLGDSALYLCASRPGTGRNTGELFFGEGSRLTVL.

This clonotype has only one observation. Written as DNA, the CDR3 is TGTGCCAGCAGCTTGGCTCCCGGGCCCCAGCATTTT. Encoded protein: CASSLAPGPQHF. This sequence joins TRBV5-6 and TRBJ1-5; D is undetermined. Germline-derived CDR1 and CDR2 are SGHDT and YYEEEE. This CDR3 spans 12 amino acids. The V end was cut by 0 bases, the J end by 9 bases, with 7 bases between. The full variable domain, completed using reference TRBV5-6 and TRBJ1-5, is DAGVTQSPTHLIKTRGQQVTLRCSPKSGHDTVSWYQQALGQGPQFIFQYYEEEERQRGNFPDRFSGHQFPNYSSELNVNALLLGDSALYLCASSLAPGPQHFGDGTRLSIL.

With regard to this clonotype: A read error is possible here, since a much larger clone lies one base away. The gene calls are TRBV29-1 and TRBJ2-3; D is undetermined. Matching the DNA end better, TRBJ1-5 makes the J call doubtful. The germline CDR1 and CDR2 sequences are SQVTM and ANQGSEA. This CDR3 spans 12 amino acids. In DNA, the CDR3 is TGCAGCGTTTCCAAGTCCACAGATACGCAGCATTTT. Its protein is CSVSKSTDTQHF.

The table lists this clonotype with many counts. V is TRBV5-5 and J is TRBJ2-4; D unresolved. CDR1 SGHKS and CDR2 YYEKEE come from the germline V gene (reference sequence). The ends were cut back, 7 bases at V and 6 bases at J, with 20 bases in the middle. CDR3 length equals 15 residues. CDR3 in amino acids: CASLERSSPRNIQYF. The DNA of the CDR3 is TGTGCCAGCCTGGAAAGATCCTCTCCCCGAAACATTCAGTACTTC.

In its sample, this clonotype was seen many times. The V call is TRBV29-1, the J call TRBJ2-5, with 14 bases aligning to TRBD2. Germline values: CDR1 SQVTM, CDR2 ANQGSEA. Losses at the gene ends were 6 bases for V and 2 bases for J; bases not matched to a gene: 5. The CDR3 is made up of 15 amino acids. The CDR3 sequence is CSVGLAGVKQETQYF. The DNA of the CDR3 is TGCAGCGTGGGACTAGCGGGAGTAAAGCAAGAGACCCAGTACTTC.

The chain recombines TRBV20-1 with TRBJ2-2; 7 bases line up with TRBD2. Losses at the gene ends were 0 bases for V and 2 bases for J; bases not matched to a gene: 6. The CDR3 covers 16 residues. CDR1 is DFQATT, CDR2 SNEGSKA, per germline (reference sequence). The CDR3: CSARDAGGGNTGELFF. The CDR3 bases are TGCAGTGCTAGAGATGCCGGCGGGGGTAACACCGGGGAGCTGTTTTTT.

A few counts support this clonotype. The CDR3, as DNA: TGTGCCAGCAGTGGAACTCCGGGACAAGCCAAAGGAAACACCATATATTTT. This gives the protein CASSGTPGQAKGNTIYF. The chain carries TRBV25-1 and TRBJ1-3, with a possible D match to TRBD1 (6 bases). CDR3 length equals 17 residues. The V gene's germline CDR1 is MGHDK and CDR2 SYGVNS. V lost 4 bases to trimming and J lost 4 bases, with 20 bases between them. Filled out from reference TRBV25-1 and TRBJ1-3, the complete variable domain reads EADIYQTPRYLVIGTGKKITLECSQTMGHDKMYWYQQDPGMELHLIHYSYGVNSTEKGDLSSESTVSRIRTEHFPLTLESARPSHTSQYLCASSGTPGQAKGNTIYFGEGSWLTVV.

This clonotype came up a few times. This rearrangement joins TRBV29-1 to TRBJ2-2, with D uncertain. Germline CDR1 reads SQVTM; CDR2 reads ANQGSEA. The CDR3 is 14 amino acids. Trimming left V 7 bases short and J 7 bases short, with 19 bases between. The CDR3 region is CSASTTPNVGELFF. The CDR3 DNA follows: TGCAGCGCTTCGACGACTCCCAATGTCGGGGAGCTGTTTTTT.

This clonotype was detected ten times or more. The chain has TRBV12-3 or TRBV12-4 and TRBJ1-1; possibly TRBD1 for D (6 bases). The V and J ends lost 5 bases and 11 bases respectively, with 24 bases between them. This CDR3 is 15 amino acids long. CDR3 in amino acids: CASSPNSRDIIGAFF. CDR3 nucleotide sequence: TGTGCCAGCAGTCCTAATAGTCGGGACATCATAGGGGCTTTCTTT.

This clonotype was detected only a few times. V gene TRBV30 combines with J gene TRBJ2-7, with D unresolved. Germline values: CDR1 GTSNPN, CDR2 SVGIG (reference sequence). With 2 bases removed from V and 1 base from J, the gap between germline ends came to 12 bases. The CDR3 totals 14 residues. CDR3 amino acids: CAWSSKGYSYEQYF. The CDR3 nucleotides are TGTGCCTGGAGTTCTAAAGGCTATTCCTACGAGCAGTACTTC.

This clonotype was counted a few times. The chain has TRBV5-1 and TRBJ1-2; no clear D gene. V was clipped by 5 bases and J by 8 bases, with 22 bases between them. Germline lookup yields CDR1 SGHRS and CDR2 YFSETQ. The CDR3 runs to 15 residues. DNA of the CDR3: TGCGCCAGCAGGGGCCAACACGGAGACGTGACGGGCTACACCTTC. This sequence encodes CASRGQHGDVTGYTF.

This clonotype occurred many times. V and J are TRBV5-1 and TRBJ2-2, with D hard to call. CDR1 is SGHRS, CDR2 YFSETQ, per germline. V was trimmed by 2 bases and J by 3 bases, leaving 5 bases between them. The CDR3 is made up of 13 amino acids. CDR3 amino acids: CASSLRYTGELFF. The CDR3 region has the DNA TGCGCCAGCAGCTTAAGGTACACCGGGGAGCTGTTTTTT.